The subject of this entry is one TCR beta chain. The method was immunoSEQ multiplex PCR; TCRdb's version includes in-frame clones alone and lacks a portion of them. The sample has about 1.5 million clones; approximately 98% are singletons. These data belong to a study of shared clonotypes between healthy human individuals. The CDR3 has 13 amino acids. Trimming pared 6 bases from V and 3 bases from J, leaving 12 bases between. The germline V gene has CDR1 ENHRY and CDR2 SYGVKD. Material for sequencing was naive CD4+ T cells sorted from blood. The subset denotes: CD45RA+ positively selected. The chain carries TRBV10-3 and TRBJ2-7; D gene unclear. The sequence was collected from a man younger than 40 in good health. The CDR3 loop reads CAIRPRNIYEQYF. As DNA, the CDR3 is TGTGCCATCAGGCCGCGGAATATCTACGAGCAGTACTTC.